Reported below is one T cell receptor (beta chain). The sample comes from a study of blood T cell repertoires in COVID-19. The Seattle patients joined while their infection was active and were tracked longitudinally afterward. Sequencing was performed with immunoSEQ multiplex PCR; in TCRdb, only in-frame clones are kept and a portion is missing. This sample has some 260,000 clones; approximately 88% occur once, and the top ten carry 10%. The V end lost 5 bases, the J end lost 5 bases, and 18 bases lay between the germline ends. This CDR3 spans 15 amino acids. Germline V gene sequence: CDR1 SQVTM, CDR2 ANQGSEA.

The chain combines TRBV29-1 with TRBJ2-2; maybe TRBD1 (6 bases). This receptor was obtained from a woman aged 70-85 years with COVID-19, enrolled during active disease. Sequenced: peripheral blood. The CDR3 DNA reads as TGCAGCGTTCAGTTTCTAGGGGGTAATACCGGGGAGCTGTTTTTT. This sequence encodes CSVQFLGGNTGELFF.